A single sample is the source of the 12 T cell receptor beta chains below, sequenced in a study of T cell responses to AZD1222 COVID-19 vaccine (dated by TCRdb to the early 2020s). Interpreted using the paper, the time point label stands for: baseline before first vaccination. The library was obtained by the immunoSEQ multiplex PCR assay. TCRdb re-hosts the immuneACCESS table, in-frame sequences only. Its copies lack some clones; in the studies checked, an unresolved V gene accounts for under half of them, and the cause for the rest is not known. For this sample the table gives about 100,000 clones, of which about 82% were detected only once. 1.4% of the sample comes from the top ten. Sequencing used peripheral blood, obtained on day 0 of AZD1222 vaccination. These receptor sequences come from an adult in good health.

The genes are TRBV5-6 and TRBJ2-3; 12 bases align to TRBD2. CDR3 length: 13 amino acids. In germline, CDR1 is SGHDT, CDR2 YYEEEE. The V segment lost 4 bases and the J segment 11 bases; nucleotides outside the gene matches: 5. The CDR3 here is CASSRLAGGLQYF. CDR3 nucleotides: TGTGCCAGCAGCCGCCTAGCGGGAGGGCTGCAGTATTTT.

The rearrangement links TRBV6-4 to TRBJ2-3, with 11 bases fitting TRBD2. The CDR3 consists of 16 residues. Germline lookup yields CDR1 MRHNA and CDR2 SNTAGT. The trim removed 6 bases at V and 5 bases at J, leaving 10 bases unmatched. The CDR3 DNA reads TGTGCCAGCAGCGATGTTAGCGGGAGGGCAGTAGATACGCAGTATTTT. Translated, it gives CASSDVSGRAVDTQYF.

The V and J genes are TRBV20-1 and TRBJ1-1; no definite D call. The CDR3 contains 14 residues. Deletions cut 3 bases from V and 2 bases from J, with 13 bases between. Germline assignment: CDR1 DFQATT and CDR2 SNEGSKA (reference sequence). In DNA, the CDR3 is TGCAGTGCTAGTTTGCACGAGGCCAACACTGAAGCTTTCTTT. Residues: CSASLHEANTEAFF.

The J gene is TRBJ1-2, the V gene TRBV6-2 or TRBV6-3; maybe TRBD1 (6 bases). The ends were cut back, 6 bases at V and 1 base at J, with 9 bases in the middle. The CDR3 runs to 13 residues. The germline CDR1 and CDR2 sequences are MNHEY and SVGEGT. The chain's CDR3 is CASSDRSNYGYTF. For the CDR3, the DNA is TGTGCCAGCAGCGACAGGAGTAACTATGGCTACACCTTC.

The chain is built from TRBV10-1 and TRBJ2-3; the D is unclear. Germline CDR1 reads WNHNN; CDR2 reads SYGVQD (reference sequence). With 3 bases removed from V and 3 bases from J, the gap between germline ends came to 10 bases. CDR3 length: 14 residues. The CDR3, as DNA: TGCGCCAGCAGTGAACTTTGGCGTACAGATACGCAGTATTTT. Protein sequence: CASSELWRTDTQYF.

The chain links TRBV28 to TRBJ1-5; D is unresolved. V lost 11 bases, J lost 2 bases, and 19 bases lay in between. The CDR3 spans 15 residues. Germline CDR1 reads MDHEN; CDR2 reads SYDVKM. CDR3 region: CACMPRGLGNQPQHF. The DNA of the CDR3 is TGTGCCTGTATGCCTCGGGGTTTAGGCAATCAGCCCCAGCATTTT.

This clone was counted a few times. The chain uses TRBV7-9 and TRBJ2-5, with D perhaps TRBD2 (5 bases). The CDR3 totals 13 residues. Per germline, CDR1 SEHNR and CDR2 FQNEAQ (reference sequence). V lost 3 bases and J 4 bases, leaving 9 bases between the germline ends. CDR3 amino acids: CASSFAGGETQYF. The CDR3 DNA is TGTGCCAGCAGCTTCGCGGGTGGAGAGACCCAGTACTTC.

This clone is judged medium-sized. The chain employs TRBV6-5 and TRBJ2-2, with a tentative D call TRBD1 (5 bases). The germline V and J ends were trimmed by 10 bases and 5 bases, with 11 bases remaining between them. The CDR3 has 12 amino acids. The V gene's germline CDR1 is MNHEY and CDR2 SVGAGI. DNA of the CDR3: TGTGCCACCGAAGGGGCGACCGGGGAGCTGTTTTTT. It codes for CATEGATGELFF.

V usage is TRBV7-9 and J usage is TRBJ2-7; D uncertain. This CDR3 spans 14 amino acids. Trimming left V 4 bases short and J 3 bases short, with 13 bases between. Germline CDR1 is SEHNR and CDR2 is FQNEAQ (reference sequence). CDR3 sequence reads: CASSSRASNYEQYF. DNA of the CDR3: TGTGCCAGCAGCTCCCGGGCCTCGAACTACGAGCAGTACTTC.

The V gene is TRBV21-1, the J gene TRBJ2-7; TRBD1 is taken as the D call from the table, unchecked against the DNA. TRBV21-1 has pseudogene status. This CDR3 spans 19 amino acids. The CDR3 region is CASSKDPRGTGGIKYEQYF. The CDR3 region has the DNA TGTGCCAGCAGCAAAGACCCCCGGGGGACAGGGGGCATAAAGTACGAGCAGTACTTC.

The CDR3 sequence: CASSLNQGSSGNTIYF. The CDR3 coding sequence is TGTGCCAGCAGTTTAAATCAGGGAAGCTCTGGAAACACCATATATTTT. The chain links TRBV27 to TRBJ1-3, with D possibly being TRBD1 (5 bases). Germline V CDR1 and CDR2: MNHEY, SMNVEV (reference sequence). The V end was cut by 2 bases, the J end by 0 bases, with 11 bases between. The CDR3 is made up of 16 amino acids.

This clone was counted many times. The V and J genes are TRBV21-1 and TRBJ2-3. TRBV21-1 is a known pseudogene. The CDR3 runs 18 residues. CDR3 sequence (DNA): TGTGCCAGCAGCAAAGCGACTAGGGAGCAGGGGAGCACAGATACGCAGTATTTT. Translation gives CASSKATREQGSTDTQYF.